A selection of T cell receptor beta chains follows, all from one sample in a study of beta chain features in type 1 diabetes. TCRdb keeps only in-frame clones here, not all; method: immunoSEQ multiplex PCR. This table holds 350,000 or so clones, around a fifth found once. Sequencing was performed on naive CD4+ T cells from blood. The receptors derive from a young woman in good health. The CDR3 runs from the conserved cysteine through the conserved F or W. D genes are given only for firm matches. Some rows have no size entry. The others give once, few or many, or a class for an expanded clone.

clone size: .; J gene: TRBJ2-7; D gene: .; V gene: TRBV18; CDR3 protein: CASSLTVYEQYF; CDR3 DNA: TGTGCCAGCTCACTCACGGTCTACGAGCAGTACTTC
clone size: few; J gene: TRBJ1-5; D gene: TRBD1; V gene: TRBV11-2; CDR3 protein: CASGDTGVQPQHF; CDR3 DNA: TGTGCCAGCGGGGATACAGGGGTTCAGCCCCAGCATTTT
clone size: .; J gene: TRBJ1-2; D gene: .; V gene: TRBV6-5; CDR3 protein: CASREGPVPYGYTF; CDR3 DNA: TGTGCCAGCAGAGAGGGCCCGGTACCCTATGGCTACACCTTC
clone size: .; J gene: TRBJ1-2; D gene: .; V gene: TRBV30; CDR3 protein: CAWSVLRDGYTF; CDR3 DNA: TGTGCCTGGAGTGTTTTGAGGGATGGCTACACCTTC
clone size: .; J gene: TRBJ1-5; D gene: .; V gene: TRBV20-1; CDR3 protein: CSARDEQPQHF; CDR3 DNA: TGCAGTGCTAGAGATGAGCAGCCCCAGCATTTT
clone size: few; J gene: TRBJ1-2; D gene: .; V gene: TRBV7-8; CDR3 protein: CASSLRDTLGYGYTF; CDR3 DNA: TGTGCCAGCAGCCTCCGGGACACCCTAGGCTATGGCTACACCTTC
clone size: .; J gene: TRBJ1-1; D gene: .; V gene: TRBV29-1; CDR3 protein: CSACQQENTEAFF; CDR3 DNA: TGCAGCGCCTGCCAACAGGAGAACACTGAAGCTTTCTTT
clone size: few; J gene: TRBJ2-1; D gene: TRBD1; V gene: TRBV4-2; CDR3 protein: CASSQAGDRGLYNEQFF; CDR3 DNA: TGTGCCAGCAGCCAAGCGGGGGACAGGGGGCTCTACAATGAGCAGTTCTTC
clone size: .; J gene: TRBJ2-3; D gene: TRBD1; V gene: TRBV5-1; CDR3 protein: CASSLGDSSTDTQYF; CDR3 DNA: TGCGCCAGCAGCTTGGGGGACAGTAGTACAGATACGCAGTATTTT
clone size: few; J gene: TRBJ2-7; D gene: TRBD1; V gene: TRBV14; CDR3 protein: CASSRGQFYYEQYF; CDR3 DNA: TGTGCCAGCAGCCGGGGACAGTTCTACTACGAGCAGTACTTC
clone size: .; J gene: TRBJ1-2; D gene: .; V gene: TRBV29-1; CDR3 protein: CSVENSPNYGYTF; CDR3 DNA: TGCAGCGTTGAGAACAGTCCTAACTATGGCTACACCTTC
clone size: few; J gene: TRBJ1-1; D gene: .; V gene: TRBV2; CDR3 protein: CASSLGLQNTEAFF; CDR3 DNA: TGTGCCAGCAGCCTGGGACTTCAGAACACTGAAGCTTTCTTT
clone size: few; J gene: TRBJ1-2; D gene: TRBD1; V gene: TRBV9; CDR3 protein: CASTQTGAAVYGYTF; CDR3 DNA: TGTGCCAGCACCCAAACAGGGGCCGCTGTCTATGGCTACACCTTC
clone size: few; J gene: TRBJ1-1; D gene: .; V gene: TRBV29-1; CDR3 protein: CSGVQANTEAFF; CDR3 DNA: TGCAGCGGGGTACAGGCGAACACTGAAGCTTTCTTT
clone size: .; J gene: TRBJ2-7; D gene: TRBD1; V gene: TRBV6-5; CDR3 protein: CASSPGTGRGKQYF; CDR3 DNA: TGTGCCAGCAGTCCCGGGACAGGGAGAGGGAAGCAGTACTTC
clone size: .; J gene: TRBJ2-3; D gene: .; V gene: TRBV7-2; CDR3 protein: CASSLNLQVTDTQYF; CDR3 DNA: TGTGCCAGCAGCTTAAACCTCCAGGTAACAGATACGCAGTATTTT
clone size: .; J gene: TRBJ1-1; D gene: .; V gene: TRBV30; CDR3 protein: CAWSVGGKAFF; CDR3 DNA: TGTGCCTGGAGTGTGGGCGGGAAAGCTTTCTTT